Sequencing of this T cell receptor (delta chain) was carried out in a study of γδ T cells in repeated Plasmodium falciparum infection. At the level of the study: Malian gammadelta TCRs were studied during no-transmission periods and across acute malaria episodes.

Gammadelta T cells were flow-sorted from PBMC into Vgamma9/Vdelta2+ and Vdelta2-negative populations for bulk analysis. Note on this clone: Its antigen is not identified. TCRdb assigns this DNA the protein of a much larger clone, which departs from its translation at residue 9; this likely reflects a read error, and the protein shown comes from translating the DNA.

Both TRG and TRD chains were sequenced from each sorted sample. TCRdb called clones from the multiplex PCR reads again using CATT. The data hold 75,000 to 95,000 delta-chain clones, with over 0.9% observed a single time. Overall study results and limits: Malian children's Vdelta2-negative repertoires appeared more expanded and less diverse than Australians'. Malian donors came from one small rural village, predominantly one ethnic group.

CDR3 length equals 16 residues. The germline V gene encodes CDR1 GEAIGNYY and CDR2 EKD. Trimming took off 0 bases at V and 4 bases at J, with 17 bases between the two ends. The chain has TRDV2 and TRDJ1; D uncertain. Material for sequencing was gamma-delta T cells from blood. The receptor's source is a pool of human donors (malaria-infected and uninfected, not separated). The CDR3: CACDTGVRWCVDKLIF. CDR3 bases: TGTGCCTGTGACACCGGGGTACGGTGGTGTGTCGATAAACTCATCTTT.